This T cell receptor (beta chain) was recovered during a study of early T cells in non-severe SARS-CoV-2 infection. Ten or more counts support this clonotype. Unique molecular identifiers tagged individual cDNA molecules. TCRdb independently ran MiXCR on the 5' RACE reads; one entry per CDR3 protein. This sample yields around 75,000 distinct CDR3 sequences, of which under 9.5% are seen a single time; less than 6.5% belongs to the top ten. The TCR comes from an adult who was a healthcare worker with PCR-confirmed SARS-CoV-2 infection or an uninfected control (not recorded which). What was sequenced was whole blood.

This chain's CDR3 is CASSPQVLNEQFF. CDR3 in DNA: TGTGCCAGCAGCCCTCAGGTTCTCAATGAGCAGTTCTTC. The gene calls are TRBV3-1 and TRBJ2-1; D not certain. Germline assignment: CDR1 LGHDT and CDR2 YNNKEL (reference sequence). The CDR3 sequence is 13 residues long. V lost 4 bases and J lost 6, with 10 bases in between.